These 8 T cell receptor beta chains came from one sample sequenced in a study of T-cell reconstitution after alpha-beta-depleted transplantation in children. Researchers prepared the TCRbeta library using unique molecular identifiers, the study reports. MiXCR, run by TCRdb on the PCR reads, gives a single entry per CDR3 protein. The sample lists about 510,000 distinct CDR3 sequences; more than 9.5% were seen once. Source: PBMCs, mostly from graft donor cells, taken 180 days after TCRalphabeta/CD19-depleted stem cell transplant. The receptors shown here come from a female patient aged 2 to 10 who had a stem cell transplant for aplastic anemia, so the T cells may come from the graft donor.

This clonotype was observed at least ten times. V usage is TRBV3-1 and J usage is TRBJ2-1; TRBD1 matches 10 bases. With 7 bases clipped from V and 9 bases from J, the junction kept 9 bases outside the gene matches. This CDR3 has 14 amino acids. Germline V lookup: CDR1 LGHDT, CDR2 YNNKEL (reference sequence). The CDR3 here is CASTAGTGVREQFF. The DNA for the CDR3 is TGTGCCAGCACCGCCGGGACAGGGGTTCGTGAGCAGTTCTTC.

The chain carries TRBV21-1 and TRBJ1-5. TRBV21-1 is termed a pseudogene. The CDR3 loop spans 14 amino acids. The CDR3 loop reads CASSKEEGLAPQHF. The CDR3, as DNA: TGTGCCAGCAGCAAAGAGGAGGGGTTAGCGCCCCAGCATTTT.

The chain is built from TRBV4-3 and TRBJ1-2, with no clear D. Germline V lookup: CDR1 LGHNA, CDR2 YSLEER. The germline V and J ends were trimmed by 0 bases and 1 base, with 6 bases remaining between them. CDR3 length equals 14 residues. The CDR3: CASSQDLNNYGYTF. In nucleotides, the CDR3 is TGCGCCAGCAGCCAAGATCTAAATAACTATGGCTACACCTTC.

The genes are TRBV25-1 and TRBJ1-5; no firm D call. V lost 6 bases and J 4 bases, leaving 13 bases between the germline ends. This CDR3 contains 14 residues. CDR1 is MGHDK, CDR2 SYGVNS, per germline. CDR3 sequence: CASRWHRDNQPQHF. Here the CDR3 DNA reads TGTGCCAGCAGATGGCACCGCGATAATCAGCCCCAGCATTTT.

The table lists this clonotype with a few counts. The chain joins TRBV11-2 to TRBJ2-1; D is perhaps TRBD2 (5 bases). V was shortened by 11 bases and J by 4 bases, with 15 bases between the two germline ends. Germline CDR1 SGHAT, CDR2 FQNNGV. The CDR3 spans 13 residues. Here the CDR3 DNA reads TGTGCCGGCTTACACGGGGTGTACAATGAGCAGTTCTTC. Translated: CAGLHGVYNEQFF.

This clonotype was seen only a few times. The CDR3 loop is CASSLIGRLAGAGELFF. The CDR3 coding sequence is TGTGCCAGCAGTTTAATCGGTCGGCTAGCGGGAGCCGGGGAGCTGTTTTTT. This chain connects TRBV12-3 or TRBV12-4 to TRBJ2-2; 10 nucleotides align to TRBD2. V lost 2 bases and J lost 6; bases outside the gene matches: 9. The CDR3 has 17 amino acids.

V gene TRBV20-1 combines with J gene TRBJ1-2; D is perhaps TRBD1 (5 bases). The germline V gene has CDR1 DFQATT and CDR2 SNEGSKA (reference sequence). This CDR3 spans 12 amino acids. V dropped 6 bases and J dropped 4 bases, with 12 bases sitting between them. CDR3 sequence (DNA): TGCAGTGCCAGCCCCAGGGTCTATGGCTACACCTTC. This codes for CSASPRVYGYTF.

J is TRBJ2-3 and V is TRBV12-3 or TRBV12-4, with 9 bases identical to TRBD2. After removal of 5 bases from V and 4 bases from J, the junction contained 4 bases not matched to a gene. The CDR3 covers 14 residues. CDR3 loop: CASSTGLASDTQYF. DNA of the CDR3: TGTGCCAGCAGTACCGGACTAGCGTCAGATACGCAGTATTTT.